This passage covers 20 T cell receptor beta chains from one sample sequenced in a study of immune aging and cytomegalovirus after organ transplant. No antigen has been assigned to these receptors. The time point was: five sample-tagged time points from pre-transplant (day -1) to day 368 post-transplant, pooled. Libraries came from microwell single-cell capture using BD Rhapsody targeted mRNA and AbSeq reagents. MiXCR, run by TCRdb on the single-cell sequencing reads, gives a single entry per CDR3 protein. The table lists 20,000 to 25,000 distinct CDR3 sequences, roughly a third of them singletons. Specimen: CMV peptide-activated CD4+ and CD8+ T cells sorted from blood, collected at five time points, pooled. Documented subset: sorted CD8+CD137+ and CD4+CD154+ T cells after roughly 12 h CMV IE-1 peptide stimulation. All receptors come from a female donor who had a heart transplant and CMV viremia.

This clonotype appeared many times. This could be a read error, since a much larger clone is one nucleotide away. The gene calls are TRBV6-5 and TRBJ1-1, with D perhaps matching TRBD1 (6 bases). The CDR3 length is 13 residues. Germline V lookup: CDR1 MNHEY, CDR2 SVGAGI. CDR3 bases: TGTGCCAGCAGACAGGGTCGGAACACTGTAGCTTTCTTT. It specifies CASRQGRNTVAFF.

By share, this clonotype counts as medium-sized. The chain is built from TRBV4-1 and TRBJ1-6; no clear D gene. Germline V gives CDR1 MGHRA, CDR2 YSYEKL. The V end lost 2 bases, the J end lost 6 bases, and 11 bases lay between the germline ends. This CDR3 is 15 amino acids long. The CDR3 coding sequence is TGCGCCAGCAGCCAAAATACGGATGTTAATTCACCCCTCCACTTT. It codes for CASSQNTDVNSPLHF.

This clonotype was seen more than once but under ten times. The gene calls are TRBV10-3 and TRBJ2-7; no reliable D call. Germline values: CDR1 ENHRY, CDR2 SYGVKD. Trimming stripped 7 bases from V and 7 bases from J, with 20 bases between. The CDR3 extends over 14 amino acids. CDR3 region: CAIKERPINEEQYF. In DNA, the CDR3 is TGTGCCATCAAGGAGAGACCGATTAATGAGGAGCAGTACTTC.

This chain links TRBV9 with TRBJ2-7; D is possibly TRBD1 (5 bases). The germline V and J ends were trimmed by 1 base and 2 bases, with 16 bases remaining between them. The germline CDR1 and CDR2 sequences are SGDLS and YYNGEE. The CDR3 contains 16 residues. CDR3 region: CASSVHQGSRPYEQYF. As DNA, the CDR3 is TGTGCCAGCAGCGTACATCAGGGCTCCAGGCCCTACGAGCAGTACTTC.

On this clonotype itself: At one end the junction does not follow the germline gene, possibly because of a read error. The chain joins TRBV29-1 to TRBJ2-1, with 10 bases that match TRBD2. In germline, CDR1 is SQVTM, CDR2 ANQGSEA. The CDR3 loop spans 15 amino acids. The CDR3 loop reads CSVDMASGGYNGQFF. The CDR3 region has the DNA TGCAGCGTTGATATGGCTAGCGGGGGTTACAATGGGCAGTTCTTC.

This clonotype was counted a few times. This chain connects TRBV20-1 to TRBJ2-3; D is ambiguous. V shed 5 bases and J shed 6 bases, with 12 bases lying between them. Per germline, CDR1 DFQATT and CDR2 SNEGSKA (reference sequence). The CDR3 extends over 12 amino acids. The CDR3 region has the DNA TGCAGTGCTTTCCCTCCCGGGGATACGCAGTATTTT. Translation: CSAFPPGDTQYF.

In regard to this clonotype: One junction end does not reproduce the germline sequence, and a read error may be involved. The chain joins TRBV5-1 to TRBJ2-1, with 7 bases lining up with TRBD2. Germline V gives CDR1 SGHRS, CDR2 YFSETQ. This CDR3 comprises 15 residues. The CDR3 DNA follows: TGCGCCAGCAGCGGGAGGGAAGGACATGGGCAGGAGCAGTCCTTC. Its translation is CASSGREGHGQEQSF.

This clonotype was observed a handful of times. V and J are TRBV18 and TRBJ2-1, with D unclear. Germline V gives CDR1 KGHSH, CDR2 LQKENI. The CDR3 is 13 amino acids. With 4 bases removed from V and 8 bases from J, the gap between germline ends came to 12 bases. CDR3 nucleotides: TGTGCCAGCTCACGCTCCAGCACGCATGAGCAGTTCTTC. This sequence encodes CASSRSSTHEQFF.

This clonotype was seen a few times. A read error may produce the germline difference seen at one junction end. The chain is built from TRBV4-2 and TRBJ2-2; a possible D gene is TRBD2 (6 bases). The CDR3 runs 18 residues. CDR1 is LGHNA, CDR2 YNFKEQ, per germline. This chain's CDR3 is CASSQDSPSAGRTGGLFF. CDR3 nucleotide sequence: TGTGCTAGCAGCCAAGACTCCCCCTCGGCGGGGCGCACCGGGGGGCTGTTTTTT.

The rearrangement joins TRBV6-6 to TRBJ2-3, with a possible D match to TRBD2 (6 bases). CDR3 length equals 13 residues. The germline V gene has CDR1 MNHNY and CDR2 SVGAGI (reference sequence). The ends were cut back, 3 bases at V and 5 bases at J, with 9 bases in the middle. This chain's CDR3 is CASSYTGLDTQYF. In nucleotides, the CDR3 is TGTGCCAGCAGTTATACGGGACTAGATACGCAGTATTTT.

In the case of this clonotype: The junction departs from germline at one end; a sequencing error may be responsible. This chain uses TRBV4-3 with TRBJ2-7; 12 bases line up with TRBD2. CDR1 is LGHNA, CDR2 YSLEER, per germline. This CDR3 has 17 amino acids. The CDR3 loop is CASSQAGGTSGFHERYF. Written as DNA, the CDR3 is TGCGCCAGCAGCCAAGCAGGGGGGACTAGCGGGTTCCACGAGCGGTACTTC.

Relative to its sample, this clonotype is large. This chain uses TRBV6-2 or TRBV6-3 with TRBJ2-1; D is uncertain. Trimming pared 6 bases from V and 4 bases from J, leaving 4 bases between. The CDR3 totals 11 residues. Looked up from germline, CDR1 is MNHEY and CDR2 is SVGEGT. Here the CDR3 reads CASSLYNEQFF. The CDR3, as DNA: TGTGCCAGCAGCCTTTACAATGAGCAGTTCTTC.

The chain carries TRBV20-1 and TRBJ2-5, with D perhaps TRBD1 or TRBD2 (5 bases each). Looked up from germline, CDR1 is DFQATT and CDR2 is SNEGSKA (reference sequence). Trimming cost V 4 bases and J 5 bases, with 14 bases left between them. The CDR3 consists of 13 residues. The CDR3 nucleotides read TGCAGTGCTAAAGGGACCGGCAAGGAGACCCAGTACTTC. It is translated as CSAKGTGKETQYF.

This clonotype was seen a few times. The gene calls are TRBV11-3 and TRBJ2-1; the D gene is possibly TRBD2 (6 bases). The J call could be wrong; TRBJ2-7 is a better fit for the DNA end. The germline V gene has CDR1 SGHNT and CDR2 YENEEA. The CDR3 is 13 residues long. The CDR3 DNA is TGTGCCAGCAGCGGGACTGGCGGAAATGAGCAGTACTTC. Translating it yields CASSGTGGNEQYF.

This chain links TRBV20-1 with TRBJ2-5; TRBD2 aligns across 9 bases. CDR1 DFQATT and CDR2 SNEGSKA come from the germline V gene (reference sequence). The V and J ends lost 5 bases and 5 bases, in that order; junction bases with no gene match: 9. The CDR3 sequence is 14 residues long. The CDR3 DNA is TGCAGTGCTGGATTTATAGCGGGAGAGGAGACCCAGTACTTC. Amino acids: CSAGFIAGEETQYF.

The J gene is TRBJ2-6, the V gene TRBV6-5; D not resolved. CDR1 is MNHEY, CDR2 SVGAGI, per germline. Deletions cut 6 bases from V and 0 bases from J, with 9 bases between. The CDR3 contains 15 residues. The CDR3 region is CASSDTSSGANVLTF. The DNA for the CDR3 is TGTGCCAGCAGCGATACGAGCTCTGGGGCCAACGTCCTGACTTTC.

CDR3 region: CASSSVLAGLGRDNEQFF. The CDR3 nucleotides read TGTGCCAGCAGTTCAGTCCTAGCGGGGTTGGGGAGGGACAATGAGCAGTTCTTC. The rearrangement links TRBV28 to TRBJ2-1, with 9 bases identical to TRBD2. Trimming took 4 bases from V and 5 from J; bases not matched to a gene: 15. Germline CDR1 is MDHEN and CDR2 is SYDVKM. This CDR3 contains 18 residues.

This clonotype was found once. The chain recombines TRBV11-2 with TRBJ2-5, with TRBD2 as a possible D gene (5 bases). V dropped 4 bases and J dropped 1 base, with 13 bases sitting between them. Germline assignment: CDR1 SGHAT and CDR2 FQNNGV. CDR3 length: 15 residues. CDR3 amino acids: CASSSLGTSQETQYF. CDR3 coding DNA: TGTGCCAGCAGCTCGCTTGGAACTAGCCAAGAGACCCAGTACTTC. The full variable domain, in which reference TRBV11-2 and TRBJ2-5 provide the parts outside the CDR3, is EAGVAQSPRYKIIEKRQSVAFWCNPISGHATLYWYQQILGQGPKLLIQFQNNGVVDDSQLPKDRFSAERLKGVDSTLKIQPAKLEDSAVYLCASSSLGTSQETQYFGPGTRLLVL.

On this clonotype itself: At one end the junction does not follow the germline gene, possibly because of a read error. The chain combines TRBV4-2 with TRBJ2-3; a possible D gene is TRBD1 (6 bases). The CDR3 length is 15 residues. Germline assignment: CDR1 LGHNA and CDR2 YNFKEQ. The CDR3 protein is CASSQTGSGADKQYF. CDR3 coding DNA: TGTGCCAGCAGCCAAACAGGGTCAGGCGCAGATAAGCAGTATTTT.

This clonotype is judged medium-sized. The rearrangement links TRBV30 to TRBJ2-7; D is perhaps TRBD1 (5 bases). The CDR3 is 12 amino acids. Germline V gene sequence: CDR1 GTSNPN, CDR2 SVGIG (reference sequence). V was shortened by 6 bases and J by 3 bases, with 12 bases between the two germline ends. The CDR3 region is CACPSGIYEQYF. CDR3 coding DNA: TGTGCCTGTCCGTCAGGGATCTACGAGCAGTACTTC.